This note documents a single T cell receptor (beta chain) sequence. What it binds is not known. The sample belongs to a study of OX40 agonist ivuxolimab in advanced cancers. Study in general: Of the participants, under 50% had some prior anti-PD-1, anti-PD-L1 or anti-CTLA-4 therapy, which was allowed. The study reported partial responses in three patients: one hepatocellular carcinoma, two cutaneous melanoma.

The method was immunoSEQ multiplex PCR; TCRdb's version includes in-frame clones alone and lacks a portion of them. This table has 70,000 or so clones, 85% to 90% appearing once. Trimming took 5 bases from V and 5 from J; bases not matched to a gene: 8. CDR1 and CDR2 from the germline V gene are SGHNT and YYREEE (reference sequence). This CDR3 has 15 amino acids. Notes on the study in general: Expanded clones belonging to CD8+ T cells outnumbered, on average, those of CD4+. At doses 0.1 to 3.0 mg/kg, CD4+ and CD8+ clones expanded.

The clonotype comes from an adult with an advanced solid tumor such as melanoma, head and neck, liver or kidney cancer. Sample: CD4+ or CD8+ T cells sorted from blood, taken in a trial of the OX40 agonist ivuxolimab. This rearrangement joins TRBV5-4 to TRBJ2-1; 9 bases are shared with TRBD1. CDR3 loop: CASSQPGQGDNEQFF. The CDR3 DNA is TGTGCCAGCAGTCAGCCGGGACAGGGAGACAATGAGCAGTTCTTC.